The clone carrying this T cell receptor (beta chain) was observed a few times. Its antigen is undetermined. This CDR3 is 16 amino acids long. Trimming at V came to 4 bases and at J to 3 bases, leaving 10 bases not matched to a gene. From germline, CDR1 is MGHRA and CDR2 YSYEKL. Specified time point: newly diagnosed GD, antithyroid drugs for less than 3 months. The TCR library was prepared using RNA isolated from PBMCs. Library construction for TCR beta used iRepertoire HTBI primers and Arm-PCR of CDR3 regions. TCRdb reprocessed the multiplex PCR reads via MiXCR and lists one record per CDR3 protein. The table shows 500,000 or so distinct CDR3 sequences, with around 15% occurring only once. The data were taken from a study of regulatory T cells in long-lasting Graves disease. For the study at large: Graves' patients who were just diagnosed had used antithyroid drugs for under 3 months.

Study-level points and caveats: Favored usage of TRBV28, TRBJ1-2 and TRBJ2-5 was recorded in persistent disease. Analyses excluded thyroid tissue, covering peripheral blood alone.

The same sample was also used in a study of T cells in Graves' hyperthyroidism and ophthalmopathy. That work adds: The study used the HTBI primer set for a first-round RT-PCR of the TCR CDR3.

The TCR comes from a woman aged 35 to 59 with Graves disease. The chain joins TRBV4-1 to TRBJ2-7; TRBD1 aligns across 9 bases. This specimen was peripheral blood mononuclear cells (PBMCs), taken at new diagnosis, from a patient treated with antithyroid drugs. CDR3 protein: CASSPLVGQGYYEQYF. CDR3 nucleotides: TGCGCCAGCAGCCCATTAGTTGGACAGGGGTACTACGAGCAGTACTTC.